This T cell receptor beta chain was documented in a study of cytomegalovirus exposure and HLA in healthy donors (TCRdb year 2017). Study-wide context: An earlier analysis of approximately 600 of the donors reported more than 250 Gb of sequence data and approximately 110 million unique TCR beta sequences from 150 million to 200 million T cells. A later analysis re-analyzed previously published TCR beta repertoires from 666 donors and added high-resolution HLA genotyping to study TCR occurrence patterns. A later genetic analysis used genome-wide SNP genotypes for about 60% of the roughly 700 donors, treating that subset as a discovery cohort. Using immunosequencing, the study profiled T cell repertoires from fewer than 850 subjects and related those repertoires to cytomegalovirus serostatus. In addition to the first cohort of approximately 670 subjects, a separate validation cohort of over 90 different subjects was used. All discovery cohort repertoires had been generated using a single sequencing platform. Five DR-DQ haplotypes were treated as single units for association and clustering because of strong linkage in the cohort. The aim of the study was to test whether cataloging public T cell receptors could identify signatures of past pathogen exposure. An earlier analysis of approximately 580 of the donors used high-throughput TCR beta sequencing to judge whether each TCR beta V gene segment behaved as functional or pseudogenic. HLA typing included class I and class II loci at four-digit resolution. Of the roughly 410 genotyped donors, over 80% were placed in the genetic ancestry cluster associated with self-reported Caucasian donors. Donor age, sex, ethnicity and CMV serostatus were compiled alongside the repertoire data. An early release that covered about 600 HLA-typed donors contained about 300 gigabases of sequencing data and 75 million to 100 million unique TCR sequences. Rather than drawing on any new phenotypic data, the later analysis identified candidate immune exposures from TCR beta sequences and the way those sequences occurred across donors. Across approximately 400 genotyped donors of the cohort, an average of roughly 250,000 unique TCR beta nucleotide sequences per donor were sequenced, and approximately 17% of those sequences were non-productive. Typing coverage varied by locus: roughly 620-640 donors for A, B, C, DRB1 and DQB1; approximately 560 for DQA1; more than 600 for DPA1; fewer than 480 for DPB1. To predict cytomegalovirus infection status, the study brought together high-throughput TCR immunosequencing, statistical association of individual TCRs with disease status, and machine learning. Study-wide findings and limitations: The cohort was sequenced for TCR beta chains only, and without alpha or paired-chain data the features that could be detected were limited. When HLA alleles, especially DR and DQ, strongly co-occurred, TCR associations were difficult to assign to individual alleles. A later analysis found that most CMV-associated TCR beta chains appeared HLA-restricted, with HLA associations seemingly driven largely by CMV exposure. Across donors, most TCR sequences were observed very rarely, whereas some public TCRs were present in many individuals. The authors suggested that the approach could potentially be extended to other disease states and immunological phenotypes. A later genetic analysis associated a missense DCLRE1C variant with V-gene and J-gene trimming of TCR beta chains, and an independent cohort replicated the association. In a later analysis, several top co-occurrence clusters were reported to appear linked to parvovirus B19, influenza, CMV and Epstein-Barr virus. Linkage disequilibrium might explain the correlated functional status among segregating V segments, but an unknown experimental factor could not be ruled out. A total of roughly 160 TCR beta chains were listed by the study as associated with cytomegalovirus. Some IMGT-functional V segments, including TRBV6-2 and TRBV6-3, could not be told apart with the 87-base-pair reads, so those segments were excluded. Because counts were too low, about 18 rarely observed V segments, including chromosome 9 orphons, were left out of the earlier analysis of roughly 600 of the donors. In a later analysis, TCR association rates were found to vary across HLA loci, with the most associated TCRs seen for DRB1 alleles and the fewest for HLA-C alleles. A later analysis associated some 17,000 TCR beta sequences with specific HLA alleles at a false discovery rate of 0.05. Because HLA typing was unavailable for some donors at each locus, only the typed subset was used in association tests. Presence/absence analyses assumed roughly uniform sequencing depth across donors, an assumption that may not hold. Cytomegalovirus status was reported to be diagnosed by the classifier with high specificity and sensitivity in both the original and validation cohorts. According to a later genetic analysis, donors in an Asian-associated ancestry cluster had fewer N-insertions in productive TCRs than the approximately 700-donor mean. The sequencing pipeline was judged likely to have produced a cluster of highly shared sequence variants as a technical artifact. Three of the identified cytomegalovirus-associated TCR beta chains were confirmed in vitro to be specific for cytomegalovirus antigens. CMV serostatus was the only immune exposure information available for the cohort. In an earlier analysis of 587 of the donors, most TCR beta V segments appeared in productive rearrangements about 90% or about 30% of the time, broadly matching IMGT annotations. Compared with equally common non-associated chains, HLA-associated TCR beta chains in a later analysis were more clonally expanded and had lower generation probabilities. A further reported finding was that TCR beta sequences accurately predicted the HLA-A and HLA-B alleles for most subjects in the first cohort.

Libraries were made using the immunoSEQ multiplex PCR assay. The multiplex PCR relied on a mix of 60 forward primers for TCR Vbeta segments and 13 reverse primers for TCR Jbeta segments. The CDR3 region of rearranged TCR beta genes was amplified from genomic DNA with a multiplex PCR assay. On the Illumina HiSeq System, the amplified TCR beta libraries were sequenced as 87-base-pair reads. Turning to the authors' computational methods: In a later analysis, 70 million to 95 million unique TCR beta chains were counted across the roughly 670 repertoires, and about 9.9 million of these chains were shared by at least two donors. Raw reads were error-corrected and collapsed into unique sequences with a nearest-neighbor algorithm that merged closely related sequences to remove PCR and sequencing errors. Alignment of CDR3 sequences to IMGT reference sequences was used to assign V, D and J gene segments. For a sequence to be retained, a match of at least six nucleotides to both a V gene segment and a J gene segment was required. Rearrangements were called productive when the CDR3 lacked stop codons and stayed in frame with V and J; all others were non-productive. CDR3 was defined according to IMGT convention as the region running from the second conserved V-encoded cysteine to the conserved J-encoded phenylalanine. In an earlier analysis of around 570 of the donors, sequences lacking an unambiguous match to a single V gene segment were excluded. An earlier analysis of some 610 of the donors called V segments functional above 56.7% productive rearrangements and segregating when the between-donor standard deviation exceeded 5%. To diagnose cytomegalovirus status from the catalog of TCR beta chain sequences, a statistical classification framework was built. V and J gene assignment, in a later analysis, came from comparing TCR nucleotide sequences with IMGT/GENE-DB human TR gene sequences. The TCRdist pipeline was used in a later analysis to assign CDR3 sequences and most-parsimonious VDJ recombination scenarios. A later analysis defined each TCR beta chain by its CDR3 amino acid sequence plus V-gene family, and excluded reads lacking a unique V-gene family. As a way to deal with suspected cross-contamination and a sequencing artifact, a later analysis dropped 640 or so nucleotide sequences that were highly shared and had low generation probability. In a later analysis, a clonal expansion index for each public chain was calculated from normalized within-repertoire ranks of inferred template counts. In a later analysis, generation probabilities were computed using a VDJ recombination model fitted to out-of-frame rearrangements, and the results were checked against IGoR. Hypergeometric tests were used in a later analysis to score TCR-TCR, TCR-HLA and TCR-CMV co-occurrence, with a repertoire-size bias correction applied to the TCR pairs. In a later analysis, false discovery rates were estimated by permuting HLA or CMV assignments 20 times. In a later analysis, co-occurring TCRs were grouped using DBSCAN, and TCRdist sequence similarity was added for clustering within HLA-allele-positive subsets. For co-occurrence clustering, repertoires with fewer than 30,000 or more than 120,000 public chains were excluded, along with 4 to 6 repertoires with anomalous nucleotide sharing. TCRdb re-hosts the immuneACCESS table, in-frame sequences only. Its copies lack some clones; in the studies checked, an unresolved V gene accounts for under half of them, and the cause for the rest is not known. That table is the source of V, J and clone size, and D and trimming were worked out from the DNA. The sample profile shows 100,000 to 150,000 clones; 78% of them were found once. The ten largest clones take up roughly 1.5% of the sample.

The germline V gene supplies CDR1 SQVTM and CDR2 ANQGSEA. V sheds 7 bases and J sheds 6 bases, leaving 15 bases between their ends. The CDR3, from cysteine to phenylalanine, totals 12 residues. CDR3 DNA only is kept here, 36 bases in frame from base 1. The cohort comprised 710 or so healthy bone marrow donors. Cohort members were all nominally healthy when sampled, although unrecorded immune exposures were likely present. The donor was CMV seronegative and belonged to the group of under 400 seronegative cohort members. Each donor provided a peripheral blood sample, and peripheral blood mononuclear cells were used for TCR beta sequencing. Genomic DNA extraction from the blood cell samples was performed with the Qiagen DNeasy Blood Extraction Kit. On this clone itself: Its antigen is currently not known. No quality values exist for individual bases; no much larger clone is one base distant.

This sequence originates from a young woman in good health and CMV-seronegative. Rearrangement joined TRBV29-1 to TRBJ1-2; TRBD1 could be the D gene, as 5 bases match. The source material was PBMCs. The CDR3 in this case is CSASPSGDGYTF. The DNA reads as follows: TGCAGCGCCAGCCCCTCGGGGGATGGCTACACCTTC.